The next 19 T cell receptor beta chains were all read from a single sample in a study of cytomegalovirus exposure and HLA in healthy donors. PCR employed 60 Vbeta and 13 Jbeta primers. Profiled with immunoSEQ multiplex PCR; TCRdb holds only in-frame clones, not every one. The sample lists around 140,000 clones; about 74% were seen once. The specimen was PBMCs. The receptors derive from a man aged 40-49 years in good health and CMV-seropositive.

The chain employs TRBV7-9 and TRBJ2-3; the match to TRBD2 covers 7 bases. After removal of 11 bases from V and 1 base from J, the junction contained 9 bases not matched to a gene. This CDR3 spans 14 amino acids. The V gene's germline CDR1 is SEHNR and CDR2 FQNEAQ (reference sequence). The chain's CDR3 is CAWASGTGTDTQYF. In DNA form, the CDR3 reads TGTGCCTGGGCTAGCGGCACCGGCACAGATACGCAGTATTTT.

This chain links TRBV7-2 with TRBJ2-2; 10 bases align to TRBD2. The CDR3 is 17 amino acids. With V trimmed by 3 bases and J by 4 bases, 8 bases remained unmatched. In germline, CDR1 is SGHTA, CDR2 FQGNSA. CDR3: CASSLGLAGGVTGELFF. The DNA of the CDR3 is TGTGCCAGCAGCTTGGGCTTAGCGGGAGGTGTCACCGGGGAGCTGTTTTTT.

The chain carries TRBV28 and TRBJ2-1; D may be TRBD2 (5 bases). The CDR3 contains 14 residues. In germline, CDR1 is MDHEN, CDR2 SYDVKM. V dropped 5 bases and J dropped 6 bases, with 14 bases sitting between them. The CDR3 nucleotides read TGTGCCAGCAGTCCCACTAGAAACGCCAATGAGCAGTTCTTC. Translation gives CASSPTRNANEQFF.

V and J are TRBV10-3 and TRBJ2-7; D perhaps matches TRBD2 (6 bases). Germline V gene data show CDR1 as ENHRY and CDR2 as SYGVKD. The CDR3 is 12 amino acids. Trimming cost V 9 bases and J 6 bases, with 15 bases left between them. The chain's CDR3 is CAISGGVGEQYF. CDR3 bases: TGTGCCATTTCTGGAGGGGTCGGCGAGCAGTACTTC.

A single count supports this clone. The chain carries TRBV19 and TRBJ1-2; 9 nucleotides agree with TRBD1. The CDR3 has 14 residues. The J segment lost 7 bases and the V segment lost 5 bases, leaving 8 bases of the junction unmatched. The germline V gene encodes CDR1 LNHDA and CDR2 SQIVND (reference sequence). Here the CDR3 reads CASSSRDRVGGYTF. The CDR3 DNA sequence: TGTGCCAGTAGTTCCCGGGACAGGGTCGGTGGCTACACCTTC.

This chain connects TRBV16 to TRBJ2-5; 10 bases map to TRBD1. The CDR3 contains 15 residues. From germline, CDR1 is KGHSY and CDR2 FQNENV. After removal of 4 bases from V and 3 bases from J, the junction contained 5 bases not matched to a gene. CDR3 sequence: CASSPGTGVEETQYF. The CDR3, as DNA: TGTGCCAGCAGCCCCGGGACAGGGGTAGAAGAGACCCAGTACTTC.

The rearrangement uses TRBV15 and TRBJ2-5; 8 bases agree with TRBD2. Germline CDR1 and CDR2: LNHNV and YYDKDF (reference sequence). V shed 0 bases and J 3 bases; nucleotides not matched to a gene: 0. There are 14 residues in the CDR3. The CDR3 coding sequence is TGTGCCACCAGCAGAGATAGCGGGAAAGAGACCCAGTACTTC. Protein sequence: CATSRDSGKETQYF.

This rearrangement joins TRBV5-6 to TRBJ2-1, with D possibly matching TRBD1 (5 bases). Trimming removed 1 base at V and 8 bases at J, with 7 bases between. From germline, CDR1 is SGHDT and CDR2 YYEEEE. The CDR3 is 12 amino acids. CDR3: CASSLWGDEQFF. For the CDR3, the DNA is TGTGCCAGCAGCTTGTGGGGCGATGAGCAGTTCTTC.

This sequence joins TRBV7-2 and TRBJ1-2; D is perhaps TRBD1 (5 bases). V lost 2 bases and J lost 8, with 18 bases in between. Germline CDR1 and CDR2: SGHTA and FQGNSA. This CDR3 is 15 amino acids long. The CDR3 sequence is CASSLLWGTGMGYTF. As DNA, the CDR3 is TGTGCCAGCAGCTTATTATGGGGTACAGGAATGGGCTACACCTTC.

The rearrangement links TRBV2 to TRBJ2-5, with D maybe TRBD1 (5 bases). With the DNA end fitting TRBJ2-7 better, the J assignment may be wrong. Per germline, CDR1 SNHLY and CDR2 FYNNEI. The CDR3 loop spans 14 amino acids. Here the CDR3 reads CACLLDTGAYEQYF. For the CDR3, the DNA is TGTGCCTGCCTACTGGACACCGGAGCCTACGAGCAGTACTTC.

The V gene is TRBV10-2, the J gene TRBJ1-1, with TRBD1 matching 9 bases. V was clipped by 0 bases and J by 6 bases; unmatched bases: 5. The CDR3 extends over 15 amino acids. Germline V gives CDR1 WSHSY, CDR2 SAAADI. The CDR3 coding sequence is TGCGCCAGCAGTGAGTCGGGACAGGGCCGCGCTGAAGCTTTCTTT. Translating it yields CASSESGQGRAEAFF.

The chain has TRBV13 and TRBJ2-1; 14 bases fit TRBD2. Germline loops: CDR1 PRHDT, CDR2 FYEKMQ (reference sequence). This CDR3 region has 17 residues. V lost 4 bases to trimming and J lost 7 bases; unmatched junction nucleotides: 9. The DNA of the CDR3 is TGTGCCAGCAGCTCCGGGACTAGCGGGAGTGTGGGTAATGAGCAGTTCTTC. Amino acids: CASSSGTSGSVGNEQFF.

This clone came up once. The J gene is TRBJ2-3, the V gene TRBV7-9, with D uncertain. The germline V gene has CDR1 SEHNR and CDR2 FQNEAQ (reference sequence). There are 13 residues in the CDR3. V gave up 4 bases and J gave up 5 bases, with 10 bases separating them. DNA for the CDR3: TGTGCCAGCAGCTCTTCCCTAGGAGATACGCAGTATTTT. Residues: CASSSSLGDTQYF.

This chain connects TRBV30 to TRBJ2-1, with a possible D match to TRBD1 (6 bases). CDR3 length: 14 residues. The germline V gene has CDR1 GTSNPN and CDR2 SVGIG (reference sequence). V lost 2 bases, J lost 6 bases, and 14 bases lay in between. The CDR3: CAWSQGTLSNEQFF. CDR3 in DNA: TGTGCCTGGAGTCAGGGGACGCTTTCCAATGAGCAGTTCTTC.

This chain connects TRBV7-9 to TRBJ1-4, with D maybe TRBD1 (6 bases). CDR1 SEHNR and CDR2 FQNEAQ come from the germline V gene (reference sequence). V was cut by 1 base and J by 4 bases, with 22 bases left in between. CDR3 length: 19 amino acids. The CDR3 reads CASSLGDISRRRGNEKLFF. CDR3 nucleotides: TGTGCCAGCAGCTTAGGGGACATCTCCCGCCGTAGGGGTAATGAAAAACTGTTTTTT.

V is TRBV27 and J is TRBJ2-5; 8 bases are shared with TRBD1. Gene TRBJ2-7 matches the end of the DNA better, so the J call may be wrong. The germline gives CDR1 MNHEY, CDR2 SMNVEV (reference sequence). This CDR3 is 16 amino acids long. The CDR3 DNA is TGTGCCAGCAGTCCCCAGTATCTGACAGGGGTTTACGAGCAGTACTTC. Translated, it gives CASSPQYLTGVYEQYF.

Written as DNA, the CDR3 is TGTGCCAGCAGCTTGGGACAGGGCGATGAGCAGTTCTTC. It specifies CASSLGQGDEQFF. The V gene is TRBV7-9, the J gene TRBJ2-1; TRBD1 matches at 9 bases. V lost 3 bases to trimming and J lost 8 bases; unmatched junction nucleotides: 2. This CDR3 has 13 amino acids. The germline V gene has CDR1 SEHNR and CDR2 FQNEAQ (reference sequence).

This clone was seen just once. The chain has TRBV7-9 and TRBJ2-7; tentative D call: TRBD2 (5 bases). Germline V gene lookup returns CDR1 SEHNR and CDR2 FQNEAQ (reference sequence). This CDR3 region has 15 residues. V gave up 3 bases and J gave up 5 bases, with 17 bases separating them. CDR3 nucleotide sequence: TGTGCCAGCAGCTTCGAGGTCGAGGGAATTGACGAGCAGTACTTC. It translates to CASSFEVEGIDEQYF.

This clone was seen a handful of times. This rearrangement joins TRBV6-1 to TRBJ1-4; the D gene is possibly TRBD1 (5 bases). There are 15 residues in the CDR3. Per the germline V gene, CDR1 is MNHNS and CDR2 is SASEGT. Deletions cut 6 bases from V and 4 bases from J, with 15 bases between. The chain's CDR3 is CASSLRGVNNEKLFF. In nucleotides, the CDR3 is TGTGCCAGCAGCCTTCGGGGGGTCAATAATGAAAAACTGTTTTTT.